Described below is a single T cell receptor (beta chain) sequence and its context. There were healthy Caucasian individuals from Russia, aged 6 to 90, serving as donors. This sample is drawn from a study of blood T cells in healthy people across ages. Primers used in a second PCR of roughly 6 to 11 cycles were a sample-barcoded 5' primer and a J-beta primer mix. TCRdb re-called the 5' RACE reads with MiXCR, one entry per CDR3 protein. In the table there are more than 900,000 distinct CDR3 sequences, about 25% of which are singletons. V was shortened by 1 base and J by 8 bases, with 8 bases between the two germline ends. This CDR3 is 13 amino acids long. These data are also associated with another study on T cells of mothers and their children.

This chain joins TRBV12-3 or TRBV12-4 and TRBJ1-4; D remains unclear. The clonotype originates from a girl between 2 and 10 years old in good health. Specimen: blood. CDR3 region: CASSLGFPEKLFF. The CDR3 coding sequence is TGTGCCAGCAGTTTAGGTTTCCCCGAAAAACTGTTTTTT.